The rows below give T cell receptor beta chains drawn from one sample of a study of blood T cell repertoires in COVID-19. Clones were read by immunoSEQ multiplex PCR, and TCRdb kept only the in-frame ones, dropping some. The sample holds 290,000 or so clones, around 90% seen once. The sample was peripheral blood. These receptor sequences come from a man between 18 and 35 years old with active or convalescent COVID-19. Each CDR3 is given with its conserved first and last residue. D genes are given only for firm matches. Clone size, where shown, is once, few, many, or a class for clones that have expanded.

V: TRBV6-5
size: NA
J: TRBJ1-2
D: NA
CDR3: CASSDDRSPLYGYTF
DNA: TGTGCCAGCAGCGACGACAGAAGCCCCCTCTATGGCTACACCTTC

V: TRBV5-4
size: few
J: TRBJ1-2
D: TRBD1
CDR3: CASSTQGVNGYTF
DNA: TGTGCCAGCAGCACACAGGGGGTTAATGGCTACACCTTC

V: TRBV10-3
size: once
J: TRBJ2-1
D: TRBD1
CDR3: CAIRGGGTGKNEQFF
DNA: TGTGCCATCAGGGGGGGAGGGACAGGGAAGAATGAGCAGTTCTTC

V: TRBV5-1
size: NA
J: TRBJ2-3
D: NA
CDR3: CASSQFSGSDTQYF
DNA: TGCGCCAGCAGTCAATTTAGCGGCTCAGATACGCAGTATTTT

V: TRBV9
size: NA
J: TRBJ1-5
D: NA
CDR3: CASISRGDQPQHF
DNA: TGTGCCAGCATCTCGCGGGGGGACCAGCCCCAGCATTTT

V: TRBV6-5
size: NA
J: TRBJ2-1
D: TRBD2
CDR3: CASGTSGFNEQFF
DNA: TGTGCCAGCGGGACTAGCGGATTCAATGAGCAGTTCTTC

V: TRBV7-2
size: NA
J: TRBJ1-1
D: NA
CDR3: CASRLTGYGTEAFF
DNA: TGTGCCAGCCGACTCACAGGGTACGGCACTGAAGCTTTCTTT

V: TRBV28
size: once
J: TRBJ2-2
D: TRBD1
CDR3: CASSIDRGTGELFF
DNA: TGTGCCAGCAGTATAGACAGGGGTACCGGGGAGCTGTTTTTT

V: TRBV10-3
size: NA
J: TRBJ2-1
D: NA
CDR3: CAISAGNEQFF
DNA: TGTGCCATCAGTGCCGGCAATGAGCAGTTCTTC

V: TRBV6-5
size: NA
J: TRBJ2-7
D: TRBD1
CDR3: CASSYGTGNEQYF
DNA: TGTGCCAGCAGTTACGGGACAGGCAACGAGCAGTACTTC

V: TRBV18
size: NA
J: TRBJ2-7
D: NA
CDR3: CASSPTPGDGPYEQYF
DNA: TGTGCCAGCTCACCGACCCCAGGGGATGGTCCCTACGAGCAGTACTTC

V: TRBV18
size: NA
J: TRBJ1-3
D: NA
CDR3: CASSQYDKTSGNTIYF
DNA: TGTGCCAGCTCACAATATGACAAAACCTCTGGAAACACCATATATTTT

V: TRBV5-4
size: NA
J: TRBJ1-1
D: NA
CDR3: CASSLEAGYTEAFF
DNA: TGTGCCAGCAGCTTGGAGGCAGGATACACTGAAGCTTTCTTT

V: TRBV25-1
size: NA
J: TRBJ2-5
D: NA
CDR3: CASSDSETQYF
DNA: TGTGCCAGCAGTGACAGTGAGACCCAGTACTTC

V: TRBV28
size: NA
J: TRBJ1-6
D: TRBD1
CDR3: CASSSSDRASSYNSPLHF
DNA: TGTGCCAGCAGTTCGTCGGACAGGGCGAGCTCCTATAATTCACCCCTCCACTTT

V: TRBV11-2
size: NA
J: TRBJ2-4
D: NA
CDR3: CASSTRDFLAKNIQYF
DNA: TGTGCCAGCAGCACGCGGGACTTCCTAGCCAAAAACATTCAGTACTTC

V: TRBV27
size: NA
J: TRBJ1-2
D: NA
CDR3: CASSLWAGGGFDGYTF
DNA: TGTGCCAGCAGTTTATGGGCCGGGGGGGGCTTCGATGGCTACACCTTC

V: TRBV28
size: NA
J: TRBJ2-7
D: NA
CDR3: CASSPTNGGGNEQYF
DNA: TGTGCCAGCAGTCCTACAAACGGCGGCGGGAACGAGCAGTACTTC

V: TRBV7-9
size: NA
J: TRBJ2-1
D: NA
CDR3: CASSLTRNLPYNEQFF
DNA: TGTGCCAGCAGCCTAACCCGCAATCTCCCCTACAATGAGCAGTTCTTC

V: TRBV28
size: NA
J: TRBJ1-4
D: NA
CDR3: CAIRGTVSEKLFF
DNA: TGTGCCATCCGGGGGACGGTGTCTGAAAAACTGTTTTTT

V: TRBV5-4
size: once
J: TRBJ2-3
D: NA
CDR3: CASSVRQTDTQYF
DNA: TGTGCCAGCAGCGTTCGACAGACAGATACGCAGTATTTT

V: TRBV7-3
size: NA
J: TRBJ2-1
D: TRBD2
CDR3: CASSLTSPSGSHEQFF
DNA: TGTGCCAGCAGCTTAACGTCCCCTAGCGGGAGTCATGAGCAGTTCTTC

V: TRBV5-4
size: NA
J: TRBJ2-2
D: TRBD1
CDR3: CASSLGPGQGDTGELFF
DNA: TGTGCCAGCAGCTTGGGTCCGGGACAGGGGGACACCGGGGAGCTGTTTTTT

V: TRBV5-1
size: few
J: TRBJ2-7
D: TRBD2
CDR3: CASSLAERGRSYEQYF
DNA: TGCGCCAGCAGCTTGGCAGAGCGGGGACGCTCCTACGAGCAGTACTTC

V: TRBV2
size: NA
J: TRBJ2-5
D: NA
CDR3: CASSDGRGIGTQYF
DNA: TGTGCCAGCAGTGACGGGCGGGGTATTGGGACCCAGTACTTC

V: TRBV19
size: NA
J: TRBJ2-6
D: TRBD1
CDR3: CASSRLEPGGGANVLTF
DNA: TGTGCCAGTAGTCGCCTGGAGCCAGGGGGTGGGGCCAACGTCCTGACTTTC

V: TRBV29-1
size: NA
J: TRBJ2-7
D: NA
CDR3: CSALRTGEVWEQYF
DNA: TGCAGCGCGTTGCGAACGGGAGAGGTTTGGGAGCAGTACTTC

V: TRBV11-2
size: NA
J: TRBJ2-1
D: NA
CDR3: CASSPRLVGSYNEQFF
DNA: TGTGCCAGCAGCCCTAGACTAGTCGGCTCCTACAATGAGCAGTTCTTC

V: TRBV9
size: NA
J: TRBJ2-3
D: NA
CDR3: CASSRQITDTQYF
DNA: TGTGCCAGCAGTCGACAGATCACAGATACGCAGTATTTT

V: TRBV11-2
size: NA
J: TRBJ2-7
D: NA
CDR3: CASSLGQNSYEQYF
DNA: TGTGCCAGCAGCTTAGGACAGAACTCCTACGAGCAGTACTTC

V: TRBV7-2
size: NA
J: TRBJ2-3
D: NA
CDR3: CASRFRSTDTQYF
DNA: TGTGCCAGCAGATTCCGTAGCACAGATACGCAGTATTTT

V: TRBV28
size: NA
J: TRBJ1-5
D: NA
CDR3: CASNIAQGGQPQHF
DNA: TGTGCCAGCAATATCGCCCAGGGAGGGCAGCCCCAGCATTTT

V: TRBV3-1/TRBV3-2
size: few
J: TRBJ1-1
D: NA
CDR3: CASSQGPGWSNTEAFF
DNA: TGTGCCAGCAGCCAAGGCCCCGGGTGGTCGAACACTGAAGCTTTCTTT

V: TRBV2
size: NA
J: TRBJ2-4
D: TRBD2
CDR3: CASGGLAGVVQYF
DNA: TGTGCCAGCGGGGGACTAGCGGGAGTCGTTCAGTACTTC

V: TRBV27
size: few
J: TRBJ1-6
D: TRBD1
CDR3: CASSALGGALGSPLHF
DNA: TGTGCCAGCAGTGCGCTAGGGGGCGCGTTGGGTTCACCCCTCCACTTT

V: TRBV5-6
size: NA
J: TRBJ2-3
D: NA
CDR3: CASSLPVFGGSTDTQYF
DNA: TGTGCCAGCAGCTTGCCGGTTTTCGGGGGTAGCACAGATACGCAGTATTTT

V: TRBV4-1
size: NA
J: TRBJ1-2
D: NA
CDR3: CASSQEYREGIYGYTF
DNA: TGCGCCAGCAGCCAAGAGTACAGGGAGGGGATCTATGGCTACACCTTC

V: TRBV12-3/TRBV12-4
size: NA
J: TRBJ2-5
D: NA
CDR3: CASSYSVQETQYF
DNA: TGTGCCAGCAGTTATAGCGTCCAAGAGACCCAGTACTTC

V: TRBV7-2
size: NA
J: TRBJ2-1
D: TRBD2
CDR3: CASSPPYLRTSGANNEQFF
DNA: TGTGCCAGCAGCCCGCCCTACCTGAGGACTAGCGGGGCCAACAATGAGCAGTTCTTC